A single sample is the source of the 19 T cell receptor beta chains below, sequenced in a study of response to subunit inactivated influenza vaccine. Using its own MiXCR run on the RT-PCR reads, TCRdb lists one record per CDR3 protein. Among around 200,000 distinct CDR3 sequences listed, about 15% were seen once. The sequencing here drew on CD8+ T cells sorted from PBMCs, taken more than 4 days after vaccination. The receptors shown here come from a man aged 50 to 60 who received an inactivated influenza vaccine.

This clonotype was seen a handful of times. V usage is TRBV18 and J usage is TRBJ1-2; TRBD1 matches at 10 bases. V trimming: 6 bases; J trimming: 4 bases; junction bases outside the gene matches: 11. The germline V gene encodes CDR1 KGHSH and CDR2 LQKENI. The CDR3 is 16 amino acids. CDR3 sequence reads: CASSRVGQGIPYGYTF. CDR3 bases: TGTGCCAGCTCCCGCGTGGGACAGGGGATACCCTATGGCTACACCTTC.

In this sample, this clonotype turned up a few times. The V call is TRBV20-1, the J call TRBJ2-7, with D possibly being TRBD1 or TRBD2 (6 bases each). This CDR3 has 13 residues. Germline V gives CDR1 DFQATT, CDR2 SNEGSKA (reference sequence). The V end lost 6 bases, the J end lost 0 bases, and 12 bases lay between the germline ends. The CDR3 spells CSAWRDNSYEQYF. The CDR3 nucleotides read TGCAGTGCGTGGCGGGACAACTCCTACGAGCAGTACTTC.

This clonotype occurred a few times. In DNA form, the CDR3 reads TGTGCCAGCAGTGCCACAGGGAAATACCGCATCGGGGAGCTGTTTTTT. This gives the protein CASSATGKYRIGELFF. This chain joins TRBV12-3 or TRBV12-4 and TRBJ2-2; D is perhaps TRBD1 (6 bases). This CDR3 has 16 amino acids. V lost 5 bases, J lost 7 bases, and 20 bases lay in between.

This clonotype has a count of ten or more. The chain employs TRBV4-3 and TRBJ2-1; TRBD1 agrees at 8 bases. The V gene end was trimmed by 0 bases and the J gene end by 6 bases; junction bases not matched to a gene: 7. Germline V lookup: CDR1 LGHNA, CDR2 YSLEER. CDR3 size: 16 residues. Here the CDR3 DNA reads TGCGCCAGCAGCCAAGATCGGACAGGGTTTCTCAATGAGCAGTTCTTC. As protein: CASSQDRTGFLNEQFF.

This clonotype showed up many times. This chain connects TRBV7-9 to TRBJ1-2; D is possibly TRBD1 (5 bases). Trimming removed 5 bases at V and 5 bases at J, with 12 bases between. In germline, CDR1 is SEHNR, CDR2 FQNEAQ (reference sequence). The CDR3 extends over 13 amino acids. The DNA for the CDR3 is TGTGCCAGCAGCCACCCCGGGACGTATGGCTACACCTTC. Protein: CASSHPGTYGYTF.

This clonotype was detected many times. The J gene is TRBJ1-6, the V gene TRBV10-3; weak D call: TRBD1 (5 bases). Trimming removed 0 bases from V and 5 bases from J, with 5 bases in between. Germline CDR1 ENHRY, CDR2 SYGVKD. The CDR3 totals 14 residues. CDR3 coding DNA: TGTGCCATCAGTGAGTCGGGGGATAATTCACCCCTCCACTTT. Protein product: CAISESGDNSPLHF.

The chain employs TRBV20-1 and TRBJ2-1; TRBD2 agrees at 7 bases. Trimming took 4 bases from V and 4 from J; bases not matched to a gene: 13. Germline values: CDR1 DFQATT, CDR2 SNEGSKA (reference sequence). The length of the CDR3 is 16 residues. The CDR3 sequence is CSATQIFGRVYNEQFF. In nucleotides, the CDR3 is TGCAGTGCTACCCAAATTTTTGGGAGGGTATACAATGAGCAGTTCTTC.

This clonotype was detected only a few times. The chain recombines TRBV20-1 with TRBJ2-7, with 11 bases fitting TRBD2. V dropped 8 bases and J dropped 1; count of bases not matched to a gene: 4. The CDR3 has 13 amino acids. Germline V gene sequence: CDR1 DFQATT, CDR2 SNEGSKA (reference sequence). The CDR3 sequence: CSFSGRGSYEQYF. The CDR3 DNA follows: TGCAGTTTTAGCGGGAGGGGATCCTACGAGCAGTACTTC.

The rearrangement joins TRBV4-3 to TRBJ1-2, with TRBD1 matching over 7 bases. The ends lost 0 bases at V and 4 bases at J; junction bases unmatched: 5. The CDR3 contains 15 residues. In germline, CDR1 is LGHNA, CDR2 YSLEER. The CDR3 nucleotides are TGCGCCAGCAGCCAAGATCCCAACAGGGGCTATGGCTACACCTTC. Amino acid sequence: CASSQDPNRGYGYTF.

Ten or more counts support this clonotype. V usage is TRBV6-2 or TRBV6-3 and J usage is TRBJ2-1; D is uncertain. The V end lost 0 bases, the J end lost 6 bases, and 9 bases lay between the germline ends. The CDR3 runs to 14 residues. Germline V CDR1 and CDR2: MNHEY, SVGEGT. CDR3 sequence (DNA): TGTGCCAGCAGTTACTCGATAATCAGCAATGAGCAGTTCTTC. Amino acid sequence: CASSYSIISNEQFF.

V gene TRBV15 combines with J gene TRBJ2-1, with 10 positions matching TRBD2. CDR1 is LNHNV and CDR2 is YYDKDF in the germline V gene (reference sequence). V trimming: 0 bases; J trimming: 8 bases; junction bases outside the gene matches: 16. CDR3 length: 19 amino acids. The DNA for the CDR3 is TGTGCCACCAGCAGAGATGGCCGAGCGGGAGGGCCTCCAGCTGATGAGCAGTTCTTC. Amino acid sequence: CATSRDGRAGGPPADEQFF.

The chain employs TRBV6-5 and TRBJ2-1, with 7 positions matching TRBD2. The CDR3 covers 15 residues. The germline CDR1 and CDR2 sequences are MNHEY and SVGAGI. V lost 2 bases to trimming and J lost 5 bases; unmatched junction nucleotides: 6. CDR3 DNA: TGTGCCAGCAGTTACGGGGCGGGGGATCACAATGAGCAGTTCTTC. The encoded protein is CASSYGAGDHNEQFF.

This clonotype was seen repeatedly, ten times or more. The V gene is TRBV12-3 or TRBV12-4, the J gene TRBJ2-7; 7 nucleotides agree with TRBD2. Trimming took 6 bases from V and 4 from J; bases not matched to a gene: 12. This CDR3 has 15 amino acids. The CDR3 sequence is CASSPRLGREYEQYF. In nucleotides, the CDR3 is TGTGCCAGCAGCCCCCGATTGGGGCGGGAGTACGAGCAGTACTTC.

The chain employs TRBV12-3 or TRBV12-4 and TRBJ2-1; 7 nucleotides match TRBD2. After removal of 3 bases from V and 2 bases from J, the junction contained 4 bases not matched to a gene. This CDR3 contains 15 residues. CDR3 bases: TGTGCCAGCAGTTTGTGGGGGGGAGCCTACAATGAGCAGTTCTTC. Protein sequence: CASSLWGGAYNEQFF.

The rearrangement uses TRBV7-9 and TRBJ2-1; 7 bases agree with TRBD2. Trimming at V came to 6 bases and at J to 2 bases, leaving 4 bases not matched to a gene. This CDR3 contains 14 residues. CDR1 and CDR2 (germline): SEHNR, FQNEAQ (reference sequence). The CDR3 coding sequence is TGTGCCAGCAGTAGCGGGCTCCCCTACAATGAGCAGTTCTTC. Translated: CASSSGLPYNEQFF.

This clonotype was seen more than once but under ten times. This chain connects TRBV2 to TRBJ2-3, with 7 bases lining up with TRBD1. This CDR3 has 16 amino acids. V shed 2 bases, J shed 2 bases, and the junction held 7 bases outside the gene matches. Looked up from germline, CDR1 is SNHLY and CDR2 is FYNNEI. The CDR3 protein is CASSELKGAVTDTQYF. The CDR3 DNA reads TGTGCCAGCAGTGAATTGAAGGGGGCGGTCACAGATACGCAGTATTTT.

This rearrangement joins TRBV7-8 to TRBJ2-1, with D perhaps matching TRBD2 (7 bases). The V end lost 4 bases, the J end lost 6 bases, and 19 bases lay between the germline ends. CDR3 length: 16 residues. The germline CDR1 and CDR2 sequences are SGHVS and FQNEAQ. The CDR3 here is CASSSVGGAGANEQFF. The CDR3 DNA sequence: TGTGCCAGCAGCTCCGTGGGGGGCGCGGGAGCCAATGAGCAGTTCTTC.

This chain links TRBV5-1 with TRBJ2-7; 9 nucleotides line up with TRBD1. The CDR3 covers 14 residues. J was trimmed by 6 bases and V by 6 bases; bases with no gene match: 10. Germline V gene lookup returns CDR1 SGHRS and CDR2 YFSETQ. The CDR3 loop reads CASTPTGGEVEQYF. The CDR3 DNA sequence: TGCGCCAGCACCCCGACAGGGGGGGAGGTCGAGCAGTACTTC.

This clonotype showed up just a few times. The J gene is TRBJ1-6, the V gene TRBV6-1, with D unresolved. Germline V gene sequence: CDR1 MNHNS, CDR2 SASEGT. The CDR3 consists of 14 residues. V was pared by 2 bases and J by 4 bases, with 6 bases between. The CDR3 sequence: CASSEIWYNSPLHF. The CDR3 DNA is TGTGCCAGCAGTGAAATTTGGTATAATTCACCCCTCCACTTT.